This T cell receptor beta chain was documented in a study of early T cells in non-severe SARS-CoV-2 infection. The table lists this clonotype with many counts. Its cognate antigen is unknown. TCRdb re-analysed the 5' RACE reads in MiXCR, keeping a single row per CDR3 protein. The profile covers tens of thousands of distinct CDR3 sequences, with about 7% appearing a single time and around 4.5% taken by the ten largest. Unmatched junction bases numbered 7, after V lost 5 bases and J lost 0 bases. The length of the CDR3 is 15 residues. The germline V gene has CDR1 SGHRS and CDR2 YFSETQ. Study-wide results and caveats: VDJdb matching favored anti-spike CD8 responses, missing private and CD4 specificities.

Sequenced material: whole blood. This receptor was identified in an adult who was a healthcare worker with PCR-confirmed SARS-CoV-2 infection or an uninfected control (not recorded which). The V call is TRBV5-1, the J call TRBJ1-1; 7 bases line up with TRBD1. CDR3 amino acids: CASSSTQGLNTEAFF. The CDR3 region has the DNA TGCGCCAGCAGTTCAACACAGGGGTTGAACACTGAAGCTTTCTTT.